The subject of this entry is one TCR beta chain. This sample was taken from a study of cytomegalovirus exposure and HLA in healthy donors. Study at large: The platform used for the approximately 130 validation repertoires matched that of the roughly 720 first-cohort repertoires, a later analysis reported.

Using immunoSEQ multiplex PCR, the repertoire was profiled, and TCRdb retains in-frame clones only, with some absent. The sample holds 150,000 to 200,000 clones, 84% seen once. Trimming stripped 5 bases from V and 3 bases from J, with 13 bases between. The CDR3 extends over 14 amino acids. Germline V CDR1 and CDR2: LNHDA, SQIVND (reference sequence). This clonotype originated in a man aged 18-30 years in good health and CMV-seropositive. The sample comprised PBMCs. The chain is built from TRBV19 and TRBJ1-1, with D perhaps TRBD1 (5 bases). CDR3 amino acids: CASSFAWGYTEAFF. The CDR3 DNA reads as TGTGCCAGTAGTTTCGCATGGGGCTACACTGAAGCTTTCTTT.